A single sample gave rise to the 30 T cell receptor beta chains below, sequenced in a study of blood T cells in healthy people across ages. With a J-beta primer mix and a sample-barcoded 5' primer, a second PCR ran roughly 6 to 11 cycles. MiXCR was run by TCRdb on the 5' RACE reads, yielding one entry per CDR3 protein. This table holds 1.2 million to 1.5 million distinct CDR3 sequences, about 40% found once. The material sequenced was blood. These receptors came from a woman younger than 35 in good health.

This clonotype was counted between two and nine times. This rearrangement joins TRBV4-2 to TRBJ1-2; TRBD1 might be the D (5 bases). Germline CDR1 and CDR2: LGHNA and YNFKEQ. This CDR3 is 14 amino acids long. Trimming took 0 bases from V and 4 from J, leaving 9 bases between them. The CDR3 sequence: CASSQEQDLYGYTF. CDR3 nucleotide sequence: TGTGCCAGCAGCCAAGAACAGGACCTCTATGGCTACACCTTC.

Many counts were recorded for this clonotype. CDR3 sequence: CASSEVGLQETQYF. As DNA, the CDR3 is TGTGCCAGCAGTGAAGTTGGGTTACAAGAGACCCAGTACTTC. This chain links TRBV2 with TRBJ2-5; no reliable D call. The CDR3 runs 14 residues. Per germline, CDR1 SNHLY and CDR2 FYNNEI. Trimming cost V 1 base and J 2 bases, with 8 bases left between them.

CDR3 coding DNA: TGCAGTGCTAGAGGGGTTAGCGGGAGGGTCAATGAGCAGTTCTTC. Its protein is CSARGVSGRVNEQFF. V gene TRBV20-1 combines with J gene TRBJ2-1; the match to TRBD2 covers 11 bases. The ends lost 1 base at V and 6 bases at J; junction bases unmatched: 5. The CDR3 spans 15 residues. Germline V gives CDR1 DFQATT, CDR2 SNEGSKA (reference sequence).

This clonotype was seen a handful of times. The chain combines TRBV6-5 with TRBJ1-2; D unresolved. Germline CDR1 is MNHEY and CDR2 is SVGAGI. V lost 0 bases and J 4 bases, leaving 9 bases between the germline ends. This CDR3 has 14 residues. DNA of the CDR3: TGTGCCAGCAGTTACTCGTCGGTATTCTATGGCTACACCTTC. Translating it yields CASSYSSVFYGYTF.

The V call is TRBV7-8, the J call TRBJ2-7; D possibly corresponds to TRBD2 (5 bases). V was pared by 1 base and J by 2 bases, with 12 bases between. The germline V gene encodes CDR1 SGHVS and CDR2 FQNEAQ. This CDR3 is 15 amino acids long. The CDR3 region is CASSLGGGQAYEQYF. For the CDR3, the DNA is TGTGCCAGCAGCTTAGGTGGCGGGCAGGCCTACGAGCAGTACTTC.

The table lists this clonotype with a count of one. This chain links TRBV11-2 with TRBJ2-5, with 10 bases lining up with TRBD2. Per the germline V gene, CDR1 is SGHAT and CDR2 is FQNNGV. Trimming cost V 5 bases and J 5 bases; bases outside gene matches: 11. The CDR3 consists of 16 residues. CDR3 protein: CASSLMRTSGRETQYF. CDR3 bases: TGTGCCAGCAGCCTGATGAGGACTAGCGGTCGGGAGACCCAGTACTTC.

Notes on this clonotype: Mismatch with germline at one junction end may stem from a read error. The CDR3 DNA reads TGTGCCAGCACTTACCAAGATACCCAGTACTTC. Amino acids: CASTYQDTQYF. This rearrangement joins TRBV3-1 to TRBJ2-5; D ambiguous. Germline CDR1 LGHDT, CDR2 YNNKEL (reference sequence). The CDR3 runs 11 residues.

For the CDR3, the DNA is TGTGCCAGCAGACGCGGGCCAGAGGAAAAACTGTTTTTT. Translation: CASRRGPEEKLFF. The V call is TRBV12-3 or TRBV12-4, the J call TRBJ1-4; no definite D call. The V end was cut by 6 bases, the J end by 8 bases, with 13 bases between. The CDR3 length is 13 residues.

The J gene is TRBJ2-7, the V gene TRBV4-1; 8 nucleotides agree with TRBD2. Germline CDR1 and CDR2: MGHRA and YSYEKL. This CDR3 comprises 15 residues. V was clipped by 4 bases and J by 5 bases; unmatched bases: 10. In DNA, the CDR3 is TGCGCCAGCAGCCGGGGAGCGGGAGATTTTGACGAGCAGTACTTC. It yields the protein CASSRGAGDFDEQYF.

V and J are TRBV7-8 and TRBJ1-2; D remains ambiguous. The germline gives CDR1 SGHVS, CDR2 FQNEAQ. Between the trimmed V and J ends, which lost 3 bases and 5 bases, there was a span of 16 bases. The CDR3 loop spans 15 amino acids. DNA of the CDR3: TGTGCCAGCAGCTTTACGTCCGGAGACTTGTATGGCTACACCTTC. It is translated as CASSFTSGDLYGYTF.

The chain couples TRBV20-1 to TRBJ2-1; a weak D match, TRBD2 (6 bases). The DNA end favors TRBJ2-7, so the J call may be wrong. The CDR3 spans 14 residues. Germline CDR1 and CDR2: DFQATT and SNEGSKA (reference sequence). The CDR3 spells CSARPSEPYNEQYF. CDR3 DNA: TGCAGTGCTAGACCTAGCGAGCCCTACAATGAGCAGTACTTC.

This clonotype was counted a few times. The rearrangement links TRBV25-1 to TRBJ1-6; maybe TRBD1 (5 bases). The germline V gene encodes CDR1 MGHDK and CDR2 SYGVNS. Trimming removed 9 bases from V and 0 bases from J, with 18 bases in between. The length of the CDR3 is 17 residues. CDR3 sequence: CASTGGGLSSYNSPLHF. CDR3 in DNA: TGTGCCAGTACCGGGGGTGGCCTGAGCTCCTATAATTCACCCCTCCACTTT.

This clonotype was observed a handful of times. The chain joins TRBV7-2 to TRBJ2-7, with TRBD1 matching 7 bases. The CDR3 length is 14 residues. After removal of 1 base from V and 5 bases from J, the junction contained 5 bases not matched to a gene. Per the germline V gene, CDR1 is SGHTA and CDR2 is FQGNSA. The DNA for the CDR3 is TGTGCCAGCAGCTTAGGACAGACAGGGAACGAGCAGTACTTC. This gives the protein CASSLGQTGNEQYF.

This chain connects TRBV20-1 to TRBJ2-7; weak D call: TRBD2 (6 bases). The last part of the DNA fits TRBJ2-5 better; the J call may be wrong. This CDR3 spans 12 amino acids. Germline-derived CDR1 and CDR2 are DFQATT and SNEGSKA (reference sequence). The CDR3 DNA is TGCAGTGCGAAAGGCGGGACAGAGACCCAGTACTTC. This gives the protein CSAKGGTETQYF.

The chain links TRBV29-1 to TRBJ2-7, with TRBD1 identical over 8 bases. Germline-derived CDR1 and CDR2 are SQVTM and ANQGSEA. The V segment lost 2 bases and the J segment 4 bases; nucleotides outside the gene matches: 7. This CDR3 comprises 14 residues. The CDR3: CSVEFQGAPYEQYF. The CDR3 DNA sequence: TGCAGCGTTGAATTCCAGGGGGCACCTTACGAGCAGTACTTC.

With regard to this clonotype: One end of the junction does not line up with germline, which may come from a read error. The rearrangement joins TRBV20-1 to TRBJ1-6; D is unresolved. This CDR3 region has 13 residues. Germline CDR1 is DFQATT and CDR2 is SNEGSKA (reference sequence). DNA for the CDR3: TGTACGATGGGAGAGACCTATAATTCACCCCTCCACTTT. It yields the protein CTMGETYNSPLHF.

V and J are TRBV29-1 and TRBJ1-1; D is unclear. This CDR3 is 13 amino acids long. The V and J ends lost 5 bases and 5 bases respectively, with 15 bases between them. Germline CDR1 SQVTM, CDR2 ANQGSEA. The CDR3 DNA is TGCAGCGTTCAGCGGTCGAGGATTACTGAAGCTTTCTTT. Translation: CSVQRSRITEAFF.

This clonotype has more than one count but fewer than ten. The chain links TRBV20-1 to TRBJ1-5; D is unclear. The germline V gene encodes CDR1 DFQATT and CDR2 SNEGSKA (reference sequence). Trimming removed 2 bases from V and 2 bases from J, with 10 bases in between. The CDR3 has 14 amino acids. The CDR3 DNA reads TGCAGTGCTAGACCCGCGGGTGGCAATCAGCCCCAGCATTTT. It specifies CSARPAGGNQPQHF.

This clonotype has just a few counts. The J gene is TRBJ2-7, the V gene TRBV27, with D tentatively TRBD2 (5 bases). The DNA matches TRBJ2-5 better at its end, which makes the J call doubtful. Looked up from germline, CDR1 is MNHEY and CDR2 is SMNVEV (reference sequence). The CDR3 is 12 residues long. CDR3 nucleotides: TGTGCCAGCAGTTTCCCCGGAGGGACCCAGTACTTC. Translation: CASSFPGGTQYF.

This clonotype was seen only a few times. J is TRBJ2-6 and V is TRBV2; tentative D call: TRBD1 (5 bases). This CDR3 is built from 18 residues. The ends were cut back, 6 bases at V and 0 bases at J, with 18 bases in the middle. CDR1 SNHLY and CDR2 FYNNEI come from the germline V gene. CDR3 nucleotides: TGTGCCAGCAGGGTACAGGAGATATACAGCTCTGGGGCCAACGTCCTGACTTTC. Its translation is CASRVQEIYSSGANVLTF. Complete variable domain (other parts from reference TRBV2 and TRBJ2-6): EPEVTQTPSHQVTQMGQEVILRCVPISNHLYFYWYRQILGQKVEFLVSFYNNEISEKSEIFDDQFSVERPDGSNFTLKIRSTKLEDSAMYFCASRVQEIYSSGANVLTFGAGSRLTVL.

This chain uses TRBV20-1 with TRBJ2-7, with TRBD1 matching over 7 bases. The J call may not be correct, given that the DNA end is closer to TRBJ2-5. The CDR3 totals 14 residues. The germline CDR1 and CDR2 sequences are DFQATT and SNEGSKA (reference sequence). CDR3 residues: CSARDWDSKETQYF. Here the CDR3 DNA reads TGCAGTGCTAGAGATTGGGACAGCAAAGAGACCCAGTACTTC.

CDR3 coding DNA: TGTGCCATCAGTGTGACCACGGGGGGGGGGACTATAGGCGCAGATACGCAGTATTTT. Its translation: CAISVTTGGGTIGADTQYF. V usage is TRBV10-3 and J usage is TRBJ2-3; 8 bases are a match to TRBD2. Per germline, CDR1 ENHRY and CDR2 SYGVKD. CDR3 length: 19 amino acids. Unmatched junction bases numbered 19, after V lost 4 bases and J lost 4 bases.

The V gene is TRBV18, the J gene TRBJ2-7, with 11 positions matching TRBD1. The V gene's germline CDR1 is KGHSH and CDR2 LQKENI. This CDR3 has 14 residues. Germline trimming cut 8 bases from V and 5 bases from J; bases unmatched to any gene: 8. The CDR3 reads CASHAGQGANEQYF. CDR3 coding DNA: TGTGCCAGCCACGCCGGACAGGGGGCGAACGAGCAGTACTTC.

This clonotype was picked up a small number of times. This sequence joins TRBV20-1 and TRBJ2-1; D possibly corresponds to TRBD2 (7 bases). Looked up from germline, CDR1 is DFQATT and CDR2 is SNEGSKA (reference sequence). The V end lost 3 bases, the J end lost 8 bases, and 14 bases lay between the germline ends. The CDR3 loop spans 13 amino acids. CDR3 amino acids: CSASGGRGDEQFF. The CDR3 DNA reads TGCAGTGCTAGCGGGGGGCGGGGAGATGAGCAGTTCTTC.

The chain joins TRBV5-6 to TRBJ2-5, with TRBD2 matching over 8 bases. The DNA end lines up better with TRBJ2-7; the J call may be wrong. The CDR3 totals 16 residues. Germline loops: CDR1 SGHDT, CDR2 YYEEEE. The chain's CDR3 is CASSFTSGYLAYEQYF. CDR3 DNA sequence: TGTGCCAGCAGCTTTACTAGCGGCTACCTTGCGTACGAGCAGTACTTC.

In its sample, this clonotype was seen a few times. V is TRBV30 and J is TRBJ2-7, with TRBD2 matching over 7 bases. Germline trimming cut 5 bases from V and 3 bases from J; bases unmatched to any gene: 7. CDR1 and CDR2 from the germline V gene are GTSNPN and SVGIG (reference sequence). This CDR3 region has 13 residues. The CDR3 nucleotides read TGTGCCTGGGGGGGAGGGAATATCTACGAGCAGTACTTC. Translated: CAWGGGNIYEQYF.

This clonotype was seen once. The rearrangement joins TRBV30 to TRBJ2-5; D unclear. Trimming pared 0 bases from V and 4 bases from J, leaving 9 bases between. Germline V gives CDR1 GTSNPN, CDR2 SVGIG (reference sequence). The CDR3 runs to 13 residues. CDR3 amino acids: CAWSVLVRETQYF. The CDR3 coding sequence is TGTGCCTGGAGTGTACTGGTGAGAGAGACCCAGTACTTC.

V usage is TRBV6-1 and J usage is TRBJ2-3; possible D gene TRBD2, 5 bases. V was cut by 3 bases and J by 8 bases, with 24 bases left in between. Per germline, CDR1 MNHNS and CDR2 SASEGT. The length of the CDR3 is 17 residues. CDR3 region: CASSEGSRTFVGGTQYF. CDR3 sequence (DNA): TGTGCCAGCAGTGAGGGGTCTAGAACCTTCGTTGGAGGTACGCAGTATTTT.

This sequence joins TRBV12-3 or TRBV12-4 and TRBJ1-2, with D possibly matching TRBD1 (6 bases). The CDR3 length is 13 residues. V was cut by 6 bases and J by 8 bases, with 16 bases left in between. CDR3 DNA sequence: TGTGCCAGCAGCCAAAGGGGGGGAGAGGGCTACACCTTC. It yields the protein CASSQRGGEGYTF.

Written as DNA, the CDR3 is TGTGCCAGCAGCTTCTCACGGACTAGCGCTGGGTACGAGCAGTACTTC. Its translation is CASSFSRTSAGYEQYF. This rearrangement joins TRBV7-9 to TRBJ2-7, with TRBD2 identical over 9 bases. V was clipped by 3 bases and J by 4 bases; unmatched bases: 10. CDR3 length: 16 amino acids. Germline assignment: CDR1 SEHNR and CDR2 FQNEAQ (reference sequence).